The following is a T cell receptor beta chain sequence with its context. This clone's antigen is unknown. The sample holds no much larger clone one base away, and base qualities are not on file. Receptor libraries were prepared by 5' RACE. For sequencing, a NextSeq 500 was employed. The TCR library protocol attached a unique molecular identifier to each TCR cDNA molecule to allow correction of PCR and sequencing errors. For the original study's pipeline: Decombinator tools were used for TCR identification, UMI-based error correction and CDR3 extraction. Expanded TCRs were defined as those above a frequency of 2 per 1,000, corresponding to the top 1% of the tumor frequency distribution. Renyi diversity was computed with the R vegan package after each repertoire had been subsampled 100 times to 5,000 TCRs. CDR3 similarity networks were built from amino acid triplet string-kernel similarity, connecting CDR3s with pairwise similarity above 0.82. TCRdb took the public reads, trimmed them with fastp at Q25, ran MiXCR for clone calling and kept in-frame beta chains. For every CDR3 protein sequence, its rows merge into one entry that carries the most common genes and DNA. The V and J calls, along with clone size, are taken from TCRdb and not from the paper's own processing. This sample holds around 87,000 distinct CDR3 sequences; roughly 12% were observed only once. About two fifths of the sample rests with the top ten.

This sample is drawn from a study of spatial heterogeneity in lung cancer (dated by TCRdb to the late 2010s). For context, the study as a whole: Beta-chain transcripts were consistently detected in greater numbers than alpha-chain transcripts, which likely reflected higher beta-chain transcript abundance. In the raw uncorrected reads, each unique combination of TCR and UMI appeared on average more than ten times. In non-small cell lung cancer, the study quantitatively compared TCR alpha and beta repertoires across several tumor regions, matched nontumor lung, and blood. Nonsynonymous mutation counts, determined by whole-exome sequencing of tumor tissue, were related to TCR repertoire features. Both alpha and beta chains were TCR-sequenced in roughly 200 tumor regions, approximately 64 matched nontumor lung samples and around 50 PBMC samples obtained at surgery.

The CDR1 and CDR2 encoded by the germline V gene (reference sequence) are LGHDT and YNNKEL. The CDR3 runs 14 amino acids, cysteine and phenylalanine included. The retained sequence is limited to the CDR3, 42 bases, with the frame set at the first base. Unmatched junction bases come to 8, with V trimmed by 4 bases and J by 9 bases. What the study reported, not specific to this receptor: Additional single-cell paired TCR alpha and beta sequencing was considered necessary to confirm, at a functional level, the hypothesis that regional TCRs recognize regional mutations. Ubiquitous expanded tumor TCRs were detected in blood more often at tumor resection than at routine follow-up.

The sample's time point label, in plain terms: sample taken at primary tumor resection. Samples were obtained from 72 patients with early-stage, untreated non-small cell lung cancer from the lung TRACERx cohort. Without any cell sorting, TCR sequencing was performed on whole RNA extracted either from tumor and nontumor lung tissue or from cryopreserved PBMC samples. Only patients for whom sufficient RNA was available from at least two tumor regions were selected for TCR sequencing. The specimen was PBMCs, collected at surgery. The receptor's source is a male donor with early-stage non-small cell lung cancer. The chain was built from TRBV3-1 and TRBJ2-1, with TRBD1 matching 8 junction bases. The CDR3 region: CASSRIDRGGEQFF. The base sequence is TGTGCCAGCAGCCGAATAGACAGGGGAGGTGAGCAGTTCTTC.